The sequence of this TCR beta chain was determined in a study of blood T cell repertoires in COVID-19. Across the study: The origin of the acute and convalescent COVID-19 samples was the United States, Italy and Spain. Sources were T cells, B-cell-depleted T cells, or PBMCs; the material itself was cDNA or gDNA.

Measured with immunoSEQ multiplex PCR; TCRdb has only the in-frame clones, and not every one. The table includes around 140,000 clones, 88% detected once. With 1 base removed from V and 3 bases from J, the gap between germline ends came to 4 bases. Germline V gene data show CDR1 as LGHDT and CDR2 as YNNKEL (reference sequence). This CDR3 is built from 12 residues. This sequence originates from a man over 45 with acute or convalescent COVID-19. Sequenced sample: peripheral blood. This rearrangement joins TRBV3-1 (or the pseudogene TRBV3-2) to TRBJ2-7; no definite D call. CDR3 sequence: CASSQVFYEQYF. CDR3 coding DNA: TGTGCCAGCAGCCAAGTCTTCTACGAGCAGTACTTC.